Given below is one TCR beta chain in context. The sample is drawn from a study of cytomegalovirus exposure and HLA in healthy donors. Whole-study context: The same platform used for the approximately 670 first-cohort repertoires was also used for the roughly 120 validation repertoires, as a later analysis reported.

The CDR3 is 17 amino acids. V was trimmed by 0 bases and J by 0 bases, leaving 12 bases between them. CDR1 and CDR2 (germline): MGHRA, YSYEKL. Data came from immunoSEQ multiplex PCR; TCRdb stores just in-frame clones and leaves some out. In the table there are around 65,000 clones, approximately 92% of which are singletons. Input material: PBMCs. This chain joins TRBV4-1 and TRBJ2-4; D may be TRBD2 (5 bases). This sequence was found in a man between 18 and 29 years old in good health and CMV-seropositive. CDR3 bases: TGCGCCAGCAGCCAAGACAGCGGTTGGGTAGCCAAAAACATTCAGTACTTC. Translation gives CASSQDSGWVAKNIQYF.